What follows is one T cell receptor beta chain and its context. Its antigen is still unknown. Clones were read by immunoSEQ multiplex PCR, and TCRdb kept only the in-frame ones, dropping some. The table has about 140,000 clones, over 85% seen once. V shed 5 bases, J shed 7 bases, and the junction held 5 bases outside the gene matches. Germline CDR1 SGHAT, CDR2 FQNNGV. This CDR3 has 13 residues. The data derive from a study of T cell responses to AZD1222 COVID-19 vaccine. Study outcomes and limitations: Clonal diversity may have been underestimated, and the donors were mostly white British, with more females than males. Repertoires were collected only later (after the peak T cell response had occurred). Reportedly, nearly half of unique spike TCRs recognized epitopes outside B.1.351/B.1.1.7 mutations.

This chain uses TRBV11-2 with TRBJ1-2; 9 bases map to TRBD1. The receptor comes from an adult in good health. The sequences come from peripheral blood, collected on day 0 of AZD1222 vaccination. This CDR3 reads CASSLQGAGGYTF. In DNA form, the CDR3 reads TGTGCCAGCAGCCTACAGGGGGCGGGTGGCTACACCTTC. Supplemented by reference TRBV11-2 and TRBJ1-2, the full variable domain reads EAGVAQSPRYKIIEKRQSVAFWCNPISGHATLYWYQQILGQGPKLLIQFQNNGVVDDSQLPKDRFSAERLKGVDSTLKIQPAKLEDSAVYLCASSLQGAGGYTFGSGTRLTVV.